Below are 7 T cell receptor beta chains sequenced from a single sample in a study of blood T cells in healthy people across ages. Alongside a J-beta primer mix, a sample-barcoded 5' primer served in a second PCR lasting about 7 to 11 cycles. From the 5' RACE reads, TCRdb called clonotypes with MiXCR, one entry per CDR3 protein. The data hold over 500,000 distinct CDR3 sequences, with about 51% observed a single time. Sequences were obtained from blood. The receptors come from a woman of 80 years or more in good health.

This clonotype was counted between two and nine times. V gene TRBV7-2 combines with J gene TRBJ2-3; possible D gene TRBD2, 6 bases. The CDR3 runs to 14 residues. Germline loops: CDR1 SGHTA, CDR2 FQGNSA. Trimming shortened V by 5 bases and J by 4 bases, and 13 bases separated the two germline ends. The CDR3 DNA reads TGTGCCAGCAGCCCCTTTTCGGGGGCAGATACGCAGTATTTT. It is translated as CASSPFSGADTQYF.

This clonotype was detected many times. The V gene is TRBV29-1, the J gene TRBJ2-1; D unresolved. Germline assignment: CDR1 SQVTM and CDR2 ANQGSEA. The CDR3 covers 14 residues. Trimming took 4 bases from V and 2 from J, leaving 12 bases between them. Written as DNA, the CDR3 is TGCAGCGTTGCTTTGCGACGTACCTACAATGAGCAGTTCTTC. It yields the protein CSVALRRTYNEQFF.

CDR3 nucleotide sequence: TGTGCCAGCAGCCTCACAGGGACTGCCCTAAAAGAGACCCAGTACTTC. Translated: CASSLTGTALKETQYF. This chain joins TRBV7-3 and TRBJ2-5; D may correspond to TRBD1 or TRBD2 (6 bases each). Germline values: CDR1 SGHTA, CDR2 FQGTGA. The CDR3 contains 16 residues. Between the trimmed V and J ends, which lost 5 bases and 3 bases, there was a span of 19 bases.

For this clonotype: A much larger clone differs from this one at a single base, so this may be a read error. This chain joins TRBV6-2 or TRBV6-3 and TRBJ2-1, with D unclear. The CDR3 consists of 11 residues. The germline V gene has CDR1 MNHEY and CDR2 SVGEGT. The ends were cut back, 6 bases at V and 6 bases at J, with 6 bases in the middle. The CDR3 is CASRMGNEQFF. In DNA, the CDR3 is TGTGCCAGCAGGATGGGCAATGAGCAGTTCTTC.

V gene TRBV29-1 combines with J gene TRBJ1-4; D is undetermined. Germline V gene sequence: CDR1 SQVTM, CDR2 ANQGSEA. The CDR3 totals 12 residues. The ends were cut back, 2 bases at V and 7 bases at J, with 8 bases in the middle. The chain's CDR3 is CSVEKGSEKLFF. The CDR3 region has the DNA TGCAGCGTTGAAAAGGGAAGTGAAAAACTGTTTTTT. The entire variable domain, with the rest obtained from reference TRBV29-1 and TRBJ1-4, is as follows: SAVISQKPSRDICQRGTSLTIQCQVDSQVTMMFWYRQQPGQSLTLIATANQGSEATYESGFVIDKFPISRPNLTFSTLTVSNMSPEDSSIYLCSVEKGSEKLFFGSGTQLSVL.

The chain recombines TRBV20-1 with TRBJ2-1; 7 nucleotides agree with TRBD2. The CDR3 sequence is 13 residues long. The V segment lost 4 bases and the J segment 7 bases; nucleotides outside the gene matches: 7. Germline V gene lookup returns CDR1 DFQATT and CDR2 SNEGSKA (reference sequence). The DNA for the CDR3 is TGCAGTGCTACCTTTGGGGGGGGGAATGAGCAGTTCTTC. As protein: CSATFGGGNEQFF.

This chain connects TRBV5-1 to TRBJ1-2; the match to TRBD1 covers 11 bases. The CDR3 spans 15 residues. V shed 3 bases, J shed 5 bases, and the junction held 6 bases outside the gene matches. In germline, CDR1 is SGHRS, CDR2 YFSETQ. CDR3 sequence: CASSSGQGALYGYTF. The CDR3 DNA is TGCGCCAGCAGCTCAGGACAGGGGGCGCTGTATGGCTACACCTTC.